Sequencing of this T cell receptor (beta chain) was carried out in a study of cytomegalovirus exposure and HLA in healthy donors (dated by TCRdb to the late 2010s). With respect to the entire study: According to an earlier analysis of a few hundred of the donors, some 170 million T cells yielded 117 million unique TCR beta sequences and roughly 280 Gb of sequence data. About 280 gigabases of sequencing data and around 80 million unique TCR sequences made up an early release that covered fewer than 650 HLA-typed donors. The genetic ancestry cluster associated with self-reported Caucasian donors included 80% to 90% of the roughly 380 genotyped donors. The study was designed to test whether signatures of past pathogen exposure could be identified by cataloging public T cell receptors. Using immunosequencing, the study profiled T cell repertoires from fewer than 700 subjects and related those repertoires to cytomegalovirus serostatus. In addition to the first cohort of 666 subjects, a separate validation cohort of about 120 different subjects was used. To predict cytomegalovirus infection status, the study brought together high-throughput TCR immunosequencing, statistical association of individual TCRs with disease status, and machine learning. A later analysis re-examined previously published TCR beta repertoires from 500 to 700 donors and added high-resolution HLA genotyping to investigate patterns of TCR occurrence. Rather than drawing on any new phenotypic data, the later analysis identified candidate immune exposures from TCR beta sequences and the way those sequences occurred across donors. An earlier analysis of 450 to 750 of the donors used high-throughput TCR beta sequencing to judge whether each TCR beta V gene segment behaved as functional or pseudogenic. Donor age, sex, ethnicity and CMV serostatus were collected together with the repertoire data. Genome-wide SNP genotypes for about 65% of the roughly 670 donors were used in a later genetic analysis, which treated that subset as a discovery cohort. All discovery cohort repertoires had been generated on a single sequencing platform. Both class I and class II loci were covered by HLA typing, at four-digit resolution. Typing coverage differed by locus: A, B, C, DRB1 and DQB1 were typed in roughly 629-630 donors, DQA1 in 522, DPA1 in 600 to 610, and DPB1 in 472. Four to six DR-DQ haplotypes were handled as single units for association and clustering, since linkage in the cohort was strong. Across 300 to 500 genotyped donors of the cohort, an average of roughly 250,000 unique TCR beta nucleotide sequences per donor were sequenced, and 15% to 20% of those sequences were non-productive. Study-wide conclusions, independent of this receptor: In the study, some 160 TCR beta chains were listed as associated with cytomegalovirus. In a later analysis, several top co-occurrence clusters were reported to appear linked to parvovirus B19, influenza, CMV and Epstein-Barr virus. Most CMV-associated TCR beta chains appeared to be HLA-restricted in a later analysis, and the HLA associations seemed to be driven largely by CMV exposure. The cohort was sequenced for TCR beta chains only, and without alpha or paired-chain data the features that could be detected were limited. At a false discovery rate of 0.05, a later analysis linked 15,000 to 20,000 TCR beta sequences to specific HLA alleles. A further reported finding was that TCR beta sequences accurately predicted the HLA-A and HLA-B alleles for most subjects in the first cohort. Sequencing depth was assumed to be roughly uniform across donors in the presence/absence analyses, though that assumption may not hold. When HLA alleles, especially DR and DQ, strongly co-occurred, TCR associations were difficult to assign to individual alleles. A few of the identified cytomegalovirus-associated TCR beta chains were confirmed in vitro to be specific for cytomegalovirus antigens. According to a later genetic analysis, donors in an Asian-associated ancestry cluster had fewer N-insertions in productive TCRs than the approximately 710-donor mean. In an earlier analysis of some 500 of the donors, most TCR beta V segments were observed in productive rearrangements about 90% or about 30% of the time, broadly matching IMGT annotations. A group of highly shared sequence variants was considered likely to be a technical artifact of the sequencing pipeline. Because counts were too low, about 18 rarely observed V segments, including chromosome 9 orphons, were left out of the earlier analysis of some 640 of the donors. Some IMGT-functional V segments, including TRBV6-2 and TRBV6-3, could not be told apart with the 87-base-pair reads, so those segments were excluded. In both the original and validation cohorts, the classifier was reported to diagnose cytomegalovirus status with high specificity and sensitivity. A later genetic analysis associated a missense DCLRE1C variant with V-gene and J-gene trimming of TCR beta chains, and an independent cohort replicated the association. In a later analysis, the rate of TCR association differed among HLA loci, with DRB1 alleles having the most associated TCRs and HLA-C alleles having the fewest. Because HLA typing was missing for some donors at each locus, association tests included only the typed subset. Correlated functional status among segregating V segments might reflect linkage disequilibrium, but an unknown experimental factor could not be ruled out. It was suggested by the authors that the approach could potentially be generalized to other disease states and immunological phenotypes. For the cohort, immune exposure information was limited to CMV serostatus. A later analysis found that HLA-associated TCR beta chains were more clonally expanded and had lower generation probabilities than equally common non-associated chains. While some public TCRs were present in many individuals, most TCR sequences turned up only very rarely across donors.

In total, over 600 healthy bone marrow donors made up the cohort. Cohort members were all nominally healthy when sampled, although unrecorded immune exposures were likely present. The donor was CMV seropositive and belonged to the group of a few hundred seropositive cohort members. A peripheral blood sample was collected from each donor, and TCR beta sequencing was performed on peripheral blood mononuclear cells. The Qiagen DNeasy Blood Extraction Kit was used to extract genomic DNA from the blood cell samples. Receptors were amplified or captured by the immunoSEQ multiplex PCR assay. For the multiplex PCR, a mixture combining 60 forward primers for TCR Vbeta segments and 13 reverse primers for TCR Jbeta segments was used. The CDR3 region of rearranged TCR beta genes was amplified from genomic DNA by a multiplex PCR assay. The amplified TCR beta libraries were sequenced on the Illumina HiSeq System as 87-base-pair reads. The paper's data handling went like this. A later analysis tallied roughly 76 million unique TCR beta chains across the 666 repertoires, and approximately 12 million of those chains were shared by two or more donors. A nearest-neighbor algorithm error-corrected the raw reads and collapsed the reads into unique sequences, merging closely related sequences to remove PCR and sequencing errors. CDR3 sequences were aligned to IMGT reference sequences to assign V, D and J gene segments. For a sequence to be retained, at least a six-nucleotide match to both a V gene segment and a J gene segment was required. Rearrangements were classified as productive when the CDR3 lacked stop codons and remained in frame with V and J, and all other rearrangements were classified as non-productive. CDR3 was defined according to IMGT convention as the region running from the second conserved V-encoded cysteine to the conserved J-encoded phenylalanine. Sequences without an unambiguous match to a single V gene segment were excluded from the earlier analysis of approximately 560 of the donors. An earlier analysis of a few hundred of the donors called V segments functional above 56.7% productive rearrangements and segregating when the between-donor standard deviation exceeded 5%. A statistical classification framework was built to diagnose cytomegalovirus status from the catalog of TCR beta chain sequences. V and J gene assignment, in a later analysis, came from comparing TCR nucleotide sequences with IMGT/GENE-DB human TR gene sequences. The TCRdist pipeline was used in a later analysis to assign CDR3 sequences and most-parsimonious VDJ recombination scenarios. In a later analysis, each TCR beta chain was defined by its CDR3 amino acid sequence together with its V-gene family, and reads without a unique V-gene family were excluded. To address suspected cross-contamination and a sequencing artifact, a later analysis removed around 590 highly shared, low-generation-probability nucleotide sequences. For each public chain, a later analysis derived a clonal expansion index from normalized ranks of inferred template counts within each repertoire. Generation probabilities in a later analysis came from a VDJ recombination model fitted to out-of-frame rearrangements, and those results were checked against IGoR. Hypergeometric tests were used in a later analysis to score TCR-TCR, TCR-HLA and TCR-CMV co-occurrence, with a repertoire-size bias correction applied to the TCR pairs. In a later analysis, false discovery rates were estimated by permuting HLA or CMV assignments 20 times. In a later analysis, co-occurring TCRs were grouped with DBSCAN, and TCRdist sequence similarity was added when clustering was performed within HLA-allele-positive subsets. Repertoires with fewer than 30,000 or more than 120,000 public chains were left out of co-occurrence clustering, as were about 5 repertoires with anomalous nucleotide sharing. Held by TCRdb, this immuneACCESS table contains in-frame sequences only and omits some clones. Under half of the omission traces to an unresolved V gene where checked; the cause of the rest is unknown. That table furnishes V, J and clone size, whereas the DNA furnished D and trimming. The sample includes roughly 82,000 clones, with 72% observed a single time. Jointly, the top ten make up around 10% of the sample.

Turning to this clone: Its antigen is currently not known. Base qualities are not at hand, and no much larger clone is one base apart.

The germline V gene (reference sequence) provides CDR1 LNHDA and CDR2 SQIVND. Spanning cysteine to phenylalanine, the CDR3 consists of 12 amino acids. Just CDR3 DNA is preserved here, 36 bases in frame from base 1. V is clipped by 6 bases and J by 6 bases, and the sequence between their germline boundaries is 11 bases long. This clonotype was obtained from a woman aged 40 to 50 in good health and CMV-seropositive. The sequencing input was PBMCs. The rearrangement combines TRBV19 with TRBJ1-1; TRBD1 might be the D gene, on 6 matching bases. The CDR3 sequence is CASRPQGPEAFF. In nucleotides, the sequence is TGTGCCAGTAGGCCCCAGGGGCCTGAAGCTTTCTTT. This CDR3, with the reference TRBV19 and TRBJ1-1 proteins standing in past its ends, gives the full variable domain DGGITQSPKYLFRKEGQNVTLSCEQNLNHDAMYWYRQDPGQGLRLIYYSQIVNDFQKGDIAEGYSVSREKKESFPLTVTSAQKNPTAFYLCASRPQGPEAFFGQGTRLTVV.